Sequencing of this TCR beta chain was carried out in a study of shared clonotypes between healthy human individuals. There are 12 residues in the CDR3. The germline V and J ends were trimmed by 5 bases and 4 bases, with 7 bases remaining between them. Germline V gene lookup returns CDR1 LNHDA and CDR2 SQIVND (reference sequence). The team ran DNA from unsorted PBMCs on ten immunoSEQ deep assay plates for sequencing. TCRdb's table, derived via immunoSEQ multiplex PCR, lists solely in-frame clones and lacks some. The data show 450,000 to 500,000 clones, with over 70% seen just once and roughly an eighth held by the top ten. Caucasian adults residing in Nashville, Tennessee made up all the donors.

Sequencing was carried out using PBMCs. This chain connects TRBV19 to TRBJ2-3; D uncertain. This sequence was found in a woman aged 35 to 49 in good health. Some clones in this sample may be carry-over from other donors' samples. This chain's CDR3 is CASSSLADTQYF. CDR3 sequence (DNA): TGTGCCAGTAGTTCCCTAGCAGATACGCAGTATTTT.